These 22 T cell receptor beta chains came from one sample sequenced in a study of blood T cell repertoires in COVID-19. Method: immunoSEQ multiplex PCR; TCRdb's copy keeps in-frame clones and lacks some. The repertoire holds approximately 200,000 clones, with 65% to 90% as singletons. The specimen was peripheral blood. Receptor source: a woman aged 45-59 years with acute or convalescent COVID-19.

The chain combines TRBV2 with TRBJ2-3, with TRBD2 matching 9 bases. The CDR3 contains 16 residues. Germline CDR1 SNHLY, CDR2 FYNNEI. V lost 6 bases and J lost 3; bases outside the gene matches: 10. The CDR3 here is CASRNTPSGTTDTQYF. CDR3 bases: TGTGCCAGCAGGAACACGCCTAGCGGGACAACAGATACGCAGTATTTT.

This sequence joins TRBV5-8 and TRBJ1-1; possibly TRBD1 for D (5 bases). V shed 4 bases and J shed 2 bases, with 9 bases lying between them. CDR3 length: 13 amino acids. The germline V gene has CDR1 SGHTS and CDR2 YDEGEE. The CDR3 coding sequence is TGTGCCAGCAGCATACAGGATAACACTGAAGCTTTCTTT. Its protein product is CASSIQDNTEAFF.

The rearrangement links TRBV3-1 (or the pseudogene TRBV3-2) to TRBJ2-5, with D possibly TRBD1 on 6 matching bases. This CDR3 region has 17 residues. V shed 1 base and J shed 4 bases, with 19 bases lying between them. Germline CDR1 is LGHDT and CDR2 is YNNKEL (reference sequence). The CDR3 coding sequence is TGTGCCAGCAGCCAAGTATGGGACACGGGTTTCGGAGAGACCCAGTACTTC. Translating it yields CASSQVWDTGFGETQYF.

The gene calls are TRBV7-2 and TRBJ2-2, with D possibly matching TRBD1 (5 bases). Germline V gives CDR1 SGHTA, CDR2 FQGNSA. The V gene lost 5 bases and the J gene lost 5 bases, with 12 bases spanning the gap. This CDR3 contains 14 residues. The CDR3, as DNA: TGTGCCAGCAGCGGTCGGACACCGACCGGGGAGCTGTTTTTT. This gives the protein CASSGRTPTGELFF.

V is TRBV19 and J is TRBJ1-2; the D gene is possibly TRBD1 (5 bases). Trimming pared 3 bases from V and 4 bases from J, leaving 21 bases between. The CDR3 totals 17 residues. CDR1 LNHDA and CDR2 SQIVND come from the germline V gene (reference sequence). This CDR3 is CASSIILNDQGIYGYTF. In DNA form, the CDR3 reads TGTGCCAGTAGTATCATCCTTAACGATCAGGGAATCTATGGCTACACCTTC.

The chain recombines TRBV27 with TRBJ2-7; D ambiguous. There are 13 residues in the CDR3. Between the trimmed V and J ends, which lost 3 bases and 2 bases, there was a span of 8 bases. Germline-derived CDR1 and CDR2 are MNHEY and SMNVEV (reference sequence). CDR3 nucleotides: TGTGCCAGCAGTTTTGCGGTAACCTACGAGCAGTACTTC. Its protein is CASSFAVTYEQYF.

The CDR3 DNA is TGCGCCAGCAGCCCACAGGGGGCCGGGGCCAACGTCCTGACTTTC. Amino acid sequence: CASSPQGAGANVLTF. The genes are TRBV5-1 and TRBJ2-6, with TRBD1 identical over 9 bases. V gave up 4 bases and J gave up 4 bases; unmatched junction bases: 3. The CDR3 runs to 15 residues. The germline gives CDR1 SGHRS, CDR2 YFSETQ.

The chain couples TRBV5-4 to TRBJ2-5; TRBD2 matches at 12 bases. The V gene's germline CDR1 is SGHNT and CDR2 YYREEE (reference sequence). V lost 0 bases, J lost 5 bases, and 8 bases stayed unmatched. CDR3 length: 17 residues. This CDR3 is CASSLGSSGGAGETQYF. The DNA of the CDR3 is TGTGCCAGCAGCTTGGGATCTAGCGGGGGGGCCGGGGAGACCCAGTACTTC.

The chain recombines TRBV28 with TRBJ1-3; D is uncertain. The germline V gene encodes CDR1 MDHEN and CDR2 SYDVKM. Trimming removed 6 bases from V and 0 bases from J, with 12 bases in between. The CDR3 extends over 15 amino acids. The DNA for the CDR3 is TGTGCCAGCAGACTTGATCCGAGCTCTGGAAACACCATATATTTT. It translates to CASRLDPSSGNTIYF.

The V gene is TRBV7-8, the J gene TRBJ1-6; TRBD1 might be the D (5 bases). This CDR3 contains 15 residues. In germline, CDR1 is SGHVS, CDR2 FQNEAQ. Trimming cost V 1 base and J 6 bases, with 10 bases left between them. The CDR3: CASSLGQGPNSPLHF. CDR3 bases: TGTGCCAGCAGCTTAGGGCAGGGCCCTAATTCACCCCTCCACTTT. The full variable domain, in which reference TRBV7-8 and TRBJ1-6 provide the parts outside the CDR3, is GAGVSQSPRYKVAKRGQDVALRCDPISGHVSLFWYQQALGQGPEFLTYFQNEAQLDKSGLPSDRFFAERPEGSVSTLKIQRTQQEDSAVYLCASSLGQGPNSPLHFGNGTRLTVT.

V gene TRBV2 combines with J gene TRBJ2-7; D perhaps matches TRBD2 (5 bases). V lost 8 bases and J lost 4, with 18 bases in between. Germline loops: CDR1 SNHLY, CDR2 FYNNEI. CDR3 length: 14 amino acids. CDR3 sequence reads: CASEAVYRDYEQYF. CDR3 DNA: TGTGCCAGCGAGGCGGTCTACCGGGATTACGAGCAGTACTTC. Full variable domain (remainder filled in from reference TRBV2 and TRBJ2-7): EPEVTQTPSHQVTQMGQEVILRCVPISNHLYFYWYRQILGQKVEFLVSFYNNEISEKSEIFDDQFSVERPDGSNFTLKIRSTKLEDSAMYFCASEAVYRDYEQYFGPGTRLTVT.

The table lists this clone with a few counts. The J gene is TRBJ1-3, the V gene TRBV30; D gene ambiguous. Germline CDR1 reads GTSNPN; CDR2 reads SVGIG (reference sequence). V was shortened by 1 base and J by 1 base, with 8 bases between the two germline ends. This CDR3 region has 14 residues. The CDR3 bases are TGTGCCTGGAGTGGTCGCCGGTCTGGAAACACCATATATTTT. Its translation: CAWSGRRSGNTIYF.

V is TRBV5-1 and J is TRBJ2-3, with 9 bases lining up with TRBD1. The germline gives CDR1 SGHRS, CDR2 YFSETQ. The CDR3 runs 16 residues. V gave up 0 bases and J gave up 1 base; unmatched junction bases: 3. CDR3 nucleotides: TGCGCCAGCAGCTTGGTACAGGGGGCCGGCACAGATACGCAGTATTTT. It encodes CASSLVQGAGTDTQYF.

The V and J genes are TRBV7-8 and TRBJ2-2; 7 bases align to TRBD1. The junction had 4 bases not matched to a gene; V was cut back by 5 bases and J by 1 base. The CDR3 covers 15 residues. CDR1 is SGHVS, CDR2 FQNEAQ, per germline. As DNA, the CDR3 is TGTGCCAGCAGCCCCTGGACAGGGAACACCGGGGAGCTGTTTTTT. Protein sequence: CASSPWTGNTGELFF.

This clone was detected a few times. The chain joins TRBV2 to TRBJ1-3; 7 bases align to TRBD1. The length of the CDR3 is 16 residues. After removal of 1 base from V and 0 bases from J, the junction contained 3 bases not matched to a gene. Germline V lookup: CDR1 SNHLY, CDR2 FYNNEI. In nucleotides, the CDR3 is TGTGCCAGCAGTGAAGGGACAGGCAACTCTGGAAACACCATATATTTT. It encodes CASSEGTGNSGNTIYF.

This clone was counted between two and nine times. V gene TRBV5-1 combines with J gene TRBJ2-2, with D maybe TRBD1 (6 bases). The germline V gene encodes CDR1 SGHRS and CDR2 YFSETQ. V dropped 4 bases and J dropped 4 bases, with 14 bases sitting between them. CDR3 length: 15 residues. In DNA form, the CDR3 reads TGCGCCAGCAGCAGTCAGGGGCCCGGCACCGGGGAGCTGTTTTTT. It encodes CASSSQGPGTGELFF.

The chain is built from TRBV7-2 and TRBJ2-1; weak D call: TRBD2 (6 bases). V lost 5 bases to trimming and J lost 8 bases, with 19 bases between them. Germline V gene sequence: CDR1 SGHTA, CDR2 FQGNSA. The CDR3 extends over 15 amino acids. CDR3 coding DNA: TGTGCCAGCAGCGCCCGGCCCCGGGGGTTCGATGAGCAGTTCTTC. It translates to CASSARPRGFDEQFF.

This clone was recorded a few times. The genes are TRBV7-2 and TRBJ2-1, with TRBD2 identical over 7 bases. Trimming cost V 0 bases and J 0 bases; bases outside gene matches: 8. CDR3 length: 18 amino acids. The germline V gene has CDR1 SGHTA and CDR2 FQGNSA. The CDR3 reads CASSLAGSGLLSYNEQFF. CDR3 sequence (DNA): TGTGCCAGCAGCTTAGCGGGTAGCGGGCTACTCTCCTACAATGAGCAGTTCTTC.

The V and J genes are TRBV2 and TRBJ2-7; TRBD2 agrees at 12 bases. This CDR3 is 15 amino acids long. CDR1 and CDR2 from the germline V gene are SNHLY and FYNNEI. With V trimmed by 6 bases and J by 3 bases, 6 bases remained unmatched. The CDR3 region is CASRPTSGSVYEQYF. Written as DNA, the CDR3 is TGTGCCAGCAGGCCGACTAGCGGGAGTGTCTACGAGCAGTACTTC.

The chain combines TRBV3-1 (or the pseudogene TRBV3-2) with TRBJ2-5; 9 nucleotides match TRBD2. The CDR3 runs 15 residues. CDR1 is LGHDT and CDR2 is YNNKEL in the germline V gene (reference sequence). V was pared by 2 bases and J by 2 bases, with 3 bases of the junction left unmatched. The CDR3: CASSQFSGGQETQYF. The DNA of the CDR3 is TGTGCCAGCAGCCAATTTAGCGGGGGACAAGAGACCCAGTACTTC.

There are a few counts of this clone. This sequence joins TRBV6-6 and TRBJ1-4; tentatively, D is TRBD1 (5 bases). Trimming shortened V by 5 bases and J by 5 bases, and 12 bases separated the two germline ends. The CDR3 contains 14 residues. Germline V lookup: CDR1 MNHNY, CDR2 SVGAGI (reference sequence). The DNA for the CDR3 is TGTGCCAGCAGTCCCCGGGGGGGAAATGAAAAACTGTTTTTT. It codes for CASSPRGGNEKLFF.

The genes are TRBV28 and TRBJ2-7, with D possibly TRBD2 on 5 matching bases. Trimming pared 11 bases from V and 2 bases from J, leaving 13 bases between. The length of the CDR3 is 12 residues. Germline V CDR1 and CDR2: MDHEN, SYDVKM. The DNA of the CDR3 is TGTGCCTCCCAAGAGGAGGCCTACGAGCAGTACTTC. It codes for CASQEEAYEQYF.